These T cell receptor beta chains were read from a single sample in a study of cytomegalovirus exposure and HLA in healthy donors. Some clones are missing from TCRdb's copy, which holds only in-frame ones; the method was immunoSEQ multiplex PCR. The sample shows approximately 95,000 clones, about 78% of them seen only once. Sequencing was performed on PBMCs. These receptors were taken from a woman aged 40 to 50 in good health and CMV-seropositive. Both conserved end residues are part of each CDR3. A D gene is named only where the DNA matches it firmly. Some rows mark clone size as missing; the rest say once, few, many or name a class of expanded clone.

J gene | D gene | V gene | clone size | CDR3 DNA | CDR3 protein
TRBJ2-2 | TRBD2 | TRBV5-1 | - | TGCGCCAGCAGCTTCGCTAGCGGAACCGGGGAGCTGTTTTTT | CASSFASGTGELFF
TRBJ2-1 | - | TRBV5-1 | - | TGCGCCAGCAGCTTGCAGACAGGAGCGAATGAGCAGTTCTTC | CASSLQTGANEQFF
TRBJ1-1 | - | TRBV5-4 | - | TGTGCCAGCAGCGATCCCCGGGGGGCGCAGACTGAAGCTTTCTTT | CASSDPRGAQTEAFF
TRBJ2-1 | TRBD2 | TRBV28 | - | TGTGCCAGCAGTTTGGAATGGACTAGCGGGAGGGATGAGCAGTTCTTC | CASSLEWTSGRDEQFF
TRBJ2-7 | - | TRBV4-2 | - | TGTGCCAGCAGCCAAGATTCCCACGAGCAGTACTTC | CASSQDSHEQYF
TRBJ2-7 | TRBD1 | TRBV5-1 | - | TGCGCCAGCAGCGCGGAAGGGACAGGGGTGGGATGGCAGTACTTC | CASSAEGTGVGWQYF
TRBJ2-7 | - | TRBV10-3 | - | TGTGCCATCAGTGGCGCGGAGGGCCGCTACGAGCAGTACTTC | CAISGAEGRYEQYF
TRBJ1-5 | TRBD1 | TRBV27 | once | TGTGCCAGCAGGCCCCGCGCGGGACAGCATAGCAATCAGCCCCAGCATTTT | CASRPRAGQHSNQPQHF
TRBJ2-7 | - | TRBV5-6 | - | TGTGCCAGCAGCTTACAGTGGGAGAATTTCTACGAGCAGTACTTC | CASSLQWENFYEQYF
TRBJ2-4 | - | TRBV5-1 | - | TGCGCCAGCAGCCAAGGGGGAACCAAAAACATTCAGTACTTC | CASSQGGTKNIQYF
TRBJ1-2 | - | TRBV5-4 | - | TGTGCCAGCACCCGGCGGGTAGATGGCTATGGCTACACCTTC | CASTRRVDGYGYTF
TRBJ2-1 | - | TRBV6-1 | - | TGTGCCAGCAGTGAAGTCATAGGAGCGGCGTCCTACAATGAGCAGTTCTTC | CASSEVIGAASYNEQFF
TRBJ2-7 | TRBD1 | TRBV7-9 | - | TGTGCCAGCAGCTCCCTCCCCGGGACAGGGGGCGCCGAGCAGTACTTC | CASSSLPGTGGAEQYF
TRBJ2-7 | - | TRBV6-1 | - | TGTGCCAGCAGTGGCCCGGGTGCCTACGAGCAGTACTTC | CASSGPGAYEQYF
TRBJ2-3 | - | TRBV4-1 | - | TGCGCCAGCAGACTAGGGTTCACAGATACGCAGTATTTT | CASRLGFTDTQYF
TRBJ2-7 | - | TRBV21-1 | few | TGTGCCAGCAGCAGGAAGGGACAGGGGGAACACGAGCAGTACTTC | CASSRKGQGEHEQYF
TRBJ2-7 | TRBD2 | TRBV6-5 | - | TGTGCCAGTTCAAAGACTAGCGGGGAATTCGAGCAGTACTTC | CASSKTSGEFEQYF
TRBJ2-1 | TRBD2 | TRBV6-1 | - | TGTGCCAGCAGTCCTAGCGGGAGGGCCCACAATGAGCAGTTCTTC | CASSPSGRAHNEQFF
TRBJ2-1 | - | TRBV7-6 | few | TGTGCCAGCAGCTTAGCGTTACAGGGTGAGCAGTTCTTC | CASSLALQGEQFF
TRBJ2-7 | TRBD2 | TRBV15 | - | TGTGCCACCAGCAGAGATCGCGGGAGTGGCAACGAGCAGTACTTC | CATSRDRGSGNEQYF
TRBJ2-1 | - | TRBV4-1 | once | TGCGCCAGCAGCCAACCAAGACTAACCCGAAGCTACAATGAGCAGTTCTTC | CASSQPRLTRSYNEQFF
TRBJ1-3 | - | TRBV5-4 | - | TGTGCCAGCAGCTTGGCGGGTAGCTCTGGAAACACCATATATTTT | CASSLAGSSGNTIYF
TRBJ2-3 | TRBD2 | TRBV9 | - | TGTGCCAGCAGCGTAGTGAGAGCGGGAGGGCCGGCGGGCACAGATACGCAGTATTTT | CASSVVRAGGPAGTDTQYF
TRBJ2-3 | TRBD1 | TRBV19 | - | TGTGCCAGTAGTATAGACGGAAGACAGGGGACGGGTGATACGCAGTATTTT | CASSIDGRQGTGDTQYF
TRBJ1-5 | - | TRBV2 | - | TGTGCCAGCAGTATCAACAGTTATAGCAATCAGCCCCAGCATTTT | CASSINSYSNQPQHF
TRBJ2-1 | - | TRBV4-1 | - | TGCGCCAGCAGCCAAGAATTCGGGAATAGGGCCAATGAGCAGTTCTTC | CASSQEFGNRANEQFF
TRBJ1-1 | - | TRBV12-5 | - | TGTGCTAGTGGTCCTTCTAAAACGCAGAACACTGAAGCTTTCTTT | CASGPSKTQNTEAFF
TRBJ2-1 | TRBD2 | TRBV6-1 | few | TGTGCCAGCAGTTCGGGACTAGCGGCAAATGAGCAGTTCTTC | CASSSGLAANEQFF
TRBJ2-5 | TRBD2 | TRBV27 | - | TGTGCCAGCAGTTTCTCTTTAGCGGGAGTAGGGGAGACCCAGTACTTC | CASSFSLAGVGETQYF
TRBJ1-2 | TRBD1 | TRBV30 | - | TGTGCCTGGAGCGCCACAGGGGGCGGTGGCTACACCTTC | CAWSATGGGGYTF
TRBJ1-4 | - | TRBV28 | - | TGTGCCAGTTGGGGGGGGTTCAGGGACCCAACTAATGAAAAACTGTTTTTT | CASWGGFRDPTNEKLFF
TRBJ1-5 | - | TRBV7-9 | - | TGTGCCAGCAGCTTAGAGGCGGGATTCCAGCCCCAGCATTTT | CASSLEAGFQPQHF
TRBJ2-5 | TRBD2 | TRBV5-1 | - | TGCGCCAGCAGCTTGGGGACTAGCGTACAAGAGACCCAGTACTTC | CASSLGTSVQETQYF
TRBJ2-2 | - | TRBV5-1 | - | TGCGCCAGCAGCTCGACAGGGAACACCGGGGAGCTGTTTTTT | CASSSTGNTGELFF
TRBJ2-1 | TRBD2 | TRBV19 | - | TGTGCCAGTAGGGGACTAGCGGGCTCCATCCATGAGCAGTTCTTC | CASRGLAGSIHEQFF
TRBJ2-7 | TRBD1 | TRBV6-5 | - | TGTGCCAGCAGTTACCTTGGACAGGGGGCTGGGGAGCAGTACTTC | CASSYLGQGAGEQYF
TRBJ2-2 | TRBD2 | TRBV19 | - | TGTGCCAGTAGTATTTTCGGGAGGGCCCACTACGGGGAGCTGTTTTTT | CASSIFGRAHYGELFF
TRBJ2-2 | TRBD2 | TRBV6-4 | - | TGTGCCAGCAAAGAGCGGGAGGACACCGGGGAGCTGTTTTTT | CASKEREDTGELFF
TRBJ2-7 | TRBD2 | TRBV11-3 | few | TGTGCCAGCAGCCCTCCTGGCGGGAGGCCCTACGAGCAGTACTTC | CASSPPGGRPYEQYF
TRBJ1-5 | - | TRBV12-1 | - | TGTGCCAGCAGCAACACCTTTAGCAATCAGCCCCAGCATTTT | CASSNTFSNQPQHF
TRBJ2-5 | - | TRBV11-2 | - | TGTGCCAGCAGATCAGTACAGCGGAGTCAAGAGACCCAGTACTTC | CASRSVQRSQETQYF
TRBJ2-7 | - | TRBV11-3 | - | TGTGCCAGCAGCCGCGGGGTAGTCGTCTACGAGCAGTACTTC | CASSRGVVVYEQYF
TRBJ2-7 | TRBD2 | TRBV9 | few | TGTGCCAGCAGCCCCGGACTAGCGGACTACGAGCAGTACTTC | CASSPGLADYEQYF
TRBJ2-1 | TRBD2 | TRBV5-1 | once | TGCGCCAGCAGCTTGATTAGCGGGAGTATGAATGAGCAGTTCTTC | CASSLISGSMNEQFF
TRBJ1-2 | TRBD1 | TRBV6-5 | - | TGTGCCAGCACTAGAATAGGACAGGGGAATGGCTACACCTTC | CASTRIGQGNGYTF
TRBJ2-5 | TRBD2 | TRBV2 | - | TGTGCCAGCAGTGGACGGACTAGCTCGGAGACCCAGTACTTC | CASSGRTSSETQYF
TRBJ2-1 | - | TRBV11-3 | - | TGTGCCAGCAGCCCCAATCCCGGGGTCTACAATGAGCAGTTCTTC | CASSPNPGVYNEQFF
TRBJ2-2 | TRBD2 | TRBV5-4 | - | TGTGCCAGCGGACGGACTAGCGGGAGCGGGGGGGAGCTGTTTTTT | CASGRTSGSGGELFF
TRBJ2-7 | - | TRBV5-8 | - | TGTGCCAGCAGCTTGGCCGCTGGGAGGCCTTCCGAGCAGTACTTC | CASSLAAGRPSEQYF
TRBJ2-1 | TRBD2 | TRBV7-7 | - | TGTGCTAGCAGCTTAGAGCTAGCGGGAGGGAACAATGAGCAGTTCTTC | CASSLELAGGNNEQFF
TRBJ2-3 | - | TRBV19 | - | TGTGCCAGTAGTATTTTCCGGGGAGTAAGCACAGATACGCAGTATTTT | CASSIFRGVSTDTQYF
TRBJ1-4 | - | TRBV19 | - | TGTGCCAGTAGTATCTCCCGGGGGGCATATGGAAAACTGTTTTTT | CASSISRGAYGKLFF
TRBJ1-5 | TRBD1 | TRBV2 | - | TGTGCCAGCAGTCCAGGGGGAATCTCCGCGACCCAGCATTTT | CASSPGGISATQHF
TRBJ2-7 | TRBD2 | TRBV2 | - | TGTGCCAGCAGTCGAAGGACTAGCGGCTACGAGCAGTACTTC | CASSRRTSGYEQYF
TRBJ2-1 | TRBD2 | TRBV7-7 | - | TGTGCTAGCAGCCCCCAAGCGGGAGAAAGCTACAATGAGCAGTTCTTC | CASSPQAGESYNEQFF
TRBJ2-1 | TRBD2 | TRBV5-1 | - | TGCGCCAGCAGCTTGGGACTAGCGGGAGTGCGAGGCGAGCAGTTCTTC | CASSLGLAGVRGEQFF
TRBJ2-1 | - | TRBV6-5 | - | TGTGCCAGCAGTTCGGACTGGGGCTCCTACAATGAGCAGTTCTTC | CASSSDWGSYNEQFF
TRBJ2-7 | - | TRBV28 | - | TGTGCCAGCAGTTTAGACCCACAGGGTATATACGAGCAGTACTTC | CASSLDPQGIYEQYF